Shown below are 14 T cell receptor beta chains from a single sample sequenced in a study of CD8 T cell repertoires and HIV-1 epitope variants. The table came from immunoSEQ multiplex PCR; TCRdb's copy has only in-frame clones and leaves some out. The sample lists about 95,000 clones; just under 75% were seen once. Sequencing was done on a sample of uncultured baseline CD8+ T cells from peripheral blood mononuclear cells (PBMCs). The receptors here all came from a male donor with HIV.

The chain carries TRBV7-2 and TRBJ1-5; possibly TRBD1 for D (6 bases). Germline CDR1 reads SGHTA; CDR2 reads FQGNSA. The CDR3 is 15 residues long. V was cut by 4 bases and J by 3 bases, with 13 bases left in between. The CDR3 DNA follows: TGTGCCAGCAGCTCGGGGGGGCAGACCAATCAGCCCCAGCATTTT. Encoded protein: CASSSGGQTNQPQHF.

The chain employs TRBV19 and TRBJ2-2, with D possibly being TRBD1 or TRBD2 (6 bases each). There are 14 residues in the CDR3. V lost 10 bases and J lost 5, with 17 bases in between. Per the germline V gene, CDR1 is LNHDA and CDR2 is SQIVND (reference sequence). CDR3 in amino acids: CATEPRGLTGELFF. Here the CDR3 DNA reads TGTGCCACTGAGCCCCGGGGGCTAACCGGGGAGCTGTTTTTT.

The chain links TRBV15 to TRBJ2-4; 8 nucleotides align to TRBD2. This CDR3 is 19 amino acids long. CDR1 and CDR2 (germline): LNHNV, YYDKDF (reference sequence). Losses at the gene ends were 8 bases for V and 6 bases for J; bases not matched to a gene: 24. The CDR3 DNA reads as TGTGCCACCGCGGGTTGGGTTGGAACTAGCGGACCCGAGGGAAACATTCAGTACTTC. Amino acids: CATAGWVGTSGPEGNIQYF.

The chain carries TRBV27 and TRBJ1-5, with D unclear. CDR3 size: 17 residues. V gave up 5 bases and J gave up 0 bases, with 17 bases separating them. Germline assignment: CDR1 MNHEY and CDR2 SMNVEV (reference sequence). The CDR3 coding sequence is TGTGCCAGCAGTCCGCCGGACTGGCCATATAGCAATCAGCCCCAGCATTTT. This gives the protein CASSPPDWPYSNQPQHF.

The rearrangement uses TRBV5-6 and TRBJ2-2; the D is unclear. V was shortened by 0 bases and J by 5 bases, with 8 bases between the two germline ends. CDR1 is SGHDT and CDR2 is YYEEEE in the germline V gene. The CDR3 sequence is 14 residues long. CDR3 sequence: CASSLGVSTGELFF. The CDR3 nucleotides are TGTGCCAGCAGCTTGGGGGTTAGTACCGGGGAGCTGTTTTTT.

The chain combines TRBV28 with TRBJ1-1, with D possibly being TRBD1 (6 bases). The germline V gene has CDR1 MDHEN and CDR2 SYDVKM. This CDR3 has 14 amino acids. V was pared by 4 bases and J by 5 bases, with 14 bases between. In nucleotides, the CDR3 is TGTGCCAGCAGTTCCAGGGGATTGTGGACTGAAGCTTTCTTT. It is translated as CASSSRGLWTEAFF.

The genes are TRBV4-2 and TRBJ1-4; D may be TRBD1 (5 bases). CDR1 and CDR2 (germline): LGHNA, YNFKEQ. The CDR3 is made up of 16 amino acids. V lost 1 base, J lost 7 bases, and 16 bases lay in between. DNA for the CDR3: TGTGCCAGCAGCCAAGTGGGGCAGGGAGGCGGTGAAAAACTGTTTTTT. Amino acid sequence: CASSQVGQGGGEKLFF.

This sequence joins TRBV18 and TRBJ2-7; 7 positions match TRBD1. From germline, CDR1 is KGHSH and CDR2 LQKENI. The length of the CDR3 is 15 residues. Trimming removed 2 bases from V and 4 bases from J; junction bases left unmatched: 8. DNA for the CDR3: TGTGCCAGCTCACCATCTCAAGGGGGCCTTTACGAGCAGTACTTC. Residues: CASSPSQGGLYEQYF.

This chain joins TRBV6-5 and TRBJ1-1, with D tentatively TRBD1 (5 bases). The CDR3 is 16 amino acids. Germline-derived CDR1 and CDR2 are MNHEY and SVGAGI. Trimming shortened V by 0 bases and J by 6 bases, and 17 bases separated the two germline ends. CDR3 protein: CASSYSGPSGYSEAFF. In nucleotides, the CDR3 is TGTGCCAGCAGTTACTCGGGACCTTCAGGGTATTCTGAAGCTTTCTTT.

This chain joins TRBV30 and TRBJ1-2; the D is unclear. Trimming took off 3 bases at V and 4 bases at J, with 15 bases between the two ends. In germline, CDR1 is GTSNPN, CDR2 SVGIG (reference sequence). The CDR3 covers 14 residues. The CDR3: CAWRGLSFTYGYTF. In nucleotides, the CDR3 is TGTGCCTGGAGGGGGTTAAGTTTTACCTATGGCTACACCTTC.

This chain connects TRBV6-4 to TRBJ1-2; D not resolved. Looked up from germline, CDR1 is MRHNA and CDR2 is SNTAGT. CDR3 length: 13 residues. V was trimmed by 8 bases and J by 0 bases, leaving 10 bases between them. The DNA for the CDR3 is TGTGCCAGCTCCCGGGTTGCTAACTATGGCTACACCTTC. This gives the protein CASSRVANYGYTF.

CDR3 coding DNA: TGTGCCAGCAGCTTGGGGTTTTTTCCCTTCTCCGAGCAGTACTTC. Amino acids: CASSLGFFPFSEQYF. The genes are TRBV5-8 and TRBJ2-7, with D unclear. Deletions cut 0 bases from V and 6 bases from J, with 16 bases between. This CDR3 comprises 15 residues. Germline V gene data show CDR1 as SGHTS and CDR2 as YDEGEE.

The chain links TRBV5-1 to TRBJ1-5; TRBD1 is a possible D gene (5 bases). V lost 0 bases, J lost 3 bases, and 10 bases lay in between. Germline V gives CDR1 SGHRS, CDR2 YFSETQ. The CDR3 totals 15 residues. This CDR3 reads CASSLDVGLNQPQHF. CDR3 in DNA: TGCGCCAGCAGCTTGGACGTGGGGCTCAATCAGCCCCAGCATTTT.

This chain uses TRBV29-1 with TRBJ2-7, with TRBD1 identical over 10 bases. The CDR3 extends over 13 amino acids. After removal of 6 bases from V and 2 bases from J, the junction contained 4 bases not matched to a gene. Germline lookup yields CDR1 SQVTM and CDR2 ANQGSEA. The CDR3 is CSVGTGAPYEQYF. In DNA, the CDR3 is TGCAGCGTCGGGACAGGGGCCCCCTACGAGCAGTACTTC.